These 30 T cell receptor beta chains came from one sample sequenced in a study of control samples from healthy donors and cancer patients. Profiled with immunoSEQ multiplex PCR; TCRdb holds only in-frame clones, not every one. The sample yields some 80,000 clones, 89% seen once. The specimen sequenced was blood. These receptors all stem from a man aged 45-65 years in good health.

V is TRBV28 and J is TRBJ2-4; 10 bases align to TRBD2. CDR1 and CDR2 (germline): MDHEN, SYDVKM. This CDR3 contains 14 residues. The V segment lost 4 bases and the J segment 10 bases; nucleotides outside the gene matches: 7. For the CDR3, the DNA is TGTGCCAGCAGTTCACCGGGACTAGCGCTTATTCAGTACTTC. It translates to CASSSPGLALIQYF.

The V and J genes are TRBV7-2 and TRBJ2-7, with 8 bases lining up with TRBD1. CDR3 length: 15 residues. Germline trimming cut 0 bases from V and 5 bases from J; bases unmatched to any gene: 6. Germline CDR1 reads SGHTA; CDR2 reads FQGNSA. DNA for the CDR3: TGTGCCAGCAGCTTAGCCCGACAGGGGCTAAACGAGCAGTACTTC. It codes for CASSLARQGLNEQYF.

The chain links TRBV19 to TRBJ1-1; possible D gene TRBD1, 6 bases. The CDR3 sequence is 14 residues long. Germline lookup yields CDR1 LNHDA and CDR2 SQIVND (reference sequence). Trimming took off 6 bases at V and 1 base at J, with 12 bases between the two ends. CDR3 sequence: CASRTGWANTEAFF. In DNA, the CDR3 is TGTGCCAGTAGAACAGGGTGGGCGAACACTGAAGCTTTCTTT.

The gene calls are TRBV27 and TRBJ1-2; D may be TRBD1 (5 bases). This CDR3 is built from 13 residues. V dropped 3 bases and J dropped 2 bases, with 7 bases sitting between them. Germline-derived CDR1 and CDR2 are MNHEY and SMNVEV (reference sequence). The CDR3 protein is CASSLRQNYGYTF. In DNA, the CDR3 is TGTGCCAGCAGTTTGAGACAGAACTATGGCTACACCTTC.

J is TRBJ1-2 and V is TRBV15; D is uncertain. This CDR3 region has 13 residues. V lost 5 bases and J lost 3, with 10 bases in between. Germline V lookup: CDR1 LNHNV, CDR2 YYDKDF (reference sequence). CDR3 in DNA: TGTGCCACCAGCGACACTGCGCACTATGGCTACACCTTC. Translation gives CATSDTAHYGYTF. Together with reference TRBV15 and TRBJ1-2, the CDR3 gives the full variable domain: DAMVIQNPRYQVTQFGKPVTLSCSQTLNHNVMYWYQQKSSQAPKLLFHYYDKDFNNEADTPDNFQSRRPNTSFCFLDIRSPGLGDTAMYLCATSDTAHYGYTFGSGTRLTVV.

The chain joins TRBV10-3 to TRBJ1-1; 9 nucleotides agree with TRBD1. The CDR3 spans 15 residues. The trim removed 3 bases at V and 4 bases at J, leaving 6 bases unmatched. The germline CDR1 and CDR2 sequences are ENHRY and SYGVKD. CDR3 amino acids: CAISDPGQGSTEAFF. In DNA, the CDR3 is TGTGCCATCAGTGACCCCGGACAGGGGAGCACTGAAGCTTTCTTT.

The J gene is TRBJ1-4, the V gene TRBV19; D not resolved. The germline V gene encodes CDR1 LNHDA and CDR2 SQIVND (reference sequence). The CDR3 runs 16 residues. V was cut by 4 bases and J by 1 base, with 13 bases left in between. The CDR3 DNA is TGTGCCAGTAGTAGGGGATTTAGGCGAACTAATGAAAAACTGTTTTTT. It translates to CASSRGFRRTNEKLFF. Full variable domain (remainder filled in from reference TRBV19 and TRBJ1-4): DGGITQSPKYLFRKEGQNVTLSCEQNLNHDAMYWYRQDPGQGLRLIYYSQIVNDFQKGDIAEGYSVSREKKESFPLTVTSAQKNPTAFYLCASSRGFRRTNEKLFFGSGTQLSVL.

This clone was seen once. The chain recombines TRBV7-2 with TRBJ2-7; D is ambiguous. This CDR3 is 11 amino acids long. V was shortened by 5 bases and J by 6 bases, with 8 bases between the two germline ends. The germline V gene encodes CDR1 SGHTA and CDR2 FQGNSA. This chain's CDR3 is CASSLKSEQYF. The CDR3 coding sequence is TGTGCCAGCAGCCTCAAGTCCGAGCAGTACTTC.

The genes are TRBV7-2 and TRBJ1-2, with 8 bases lining up with TRBD1. V shed 3 bases, J shed 3 bases, and the junction held 3 bases outside the gene matches. Germline assignment: CDR1 SGHTA and CDR2 FQGNSA. The CDR3 runs 14 residues. CDR3 sequence: CASSFLDRDYGYTF. The CDR3 nucleotides read TGTGCCAGCAGCTTTTTGGACAGGGACTATGGCTACACCTTC. The variable domain in full, with the rest retrieved from reference TRBV7-2 and TRBJ1-2, is GAGVSQSPSNKVTEKGKDVELRCDPISGHTALYWYRQSLGQGLEFLIYFQGNSAPDKSGLPSDRFSAERTGGSVSTLTIQRTQQEDSAVYLCASSFLDRDYGYTFGSGTRLTVV.

The chain links TRBV14 to TRBJ1-3; D not resolved. The germline V gene encodes CDR1 SGHDN and CDR2 FVKESK. The CDR3 has 11 residues. V lost 6 bases and J lost 7, with 7 bases in between. As DNA, the CDR3 is TGTGCCAGCAGAGGATCGAACACCATATATTTT. This codes for CASRGSNTIYF. Drawing the rest from reference TRBV14 and TRBJ1-3, the complete variable domain is EAGVTQFPSHSVIEKGQTVTLRCDPISGHDNLYWYRRVMGKEIKFLLHFVKESKQDESGMPNNRFLAERTGGTYSTLKVQPAELEDSGVYFCASRGSNTIYFGEGSWLTVV.

J is TRBJ2-7 and V is TRBV11-2, with a weak D call TRBD1 (6 bases). Trimming shortened V by 3 bases and J by 6 bases, and 12 bases separated the two germline ends. The CDR3 covers 13 residues. Germline V CDR1 and CDR2: SGHAT, FQNNGV. The CDR3 region has the DNA TGTGCCAGCAGCTTGGGTCAACAGGGCGAGCAGTACTTC. Residues: CASSLGQQGEQYF.

The gene calls are TRBV6-1 and TRBJ2-3; 8 bases match TRBD2. V was pared by 0 bases and J by 4 bases, with 15 bases of the junction left unmatched. This CDR3 comprises 19 residues. Germline CDR1 MNHNS, CDR2 SASEGT. CDR3 nucleotide sequence: TGTGCCAGCAGTGAAGCGCTTCTTGGATGGGCGGGGGGATCAGATACGCAGTATTTT. This codes for CASSEALLGWAGGSDTQYF.

For the CDR3, the DNA is TGTGCCAGTAGCACCCGGGGGGTTAGCAATCACCAGCTGCCCCAGCATTTT. Its translation is CASSTRGVSNHQLPQHF. The rearrangement links TRBV19 to TRBJ1-5, with D possibly matching TRBD1 (5 bases). CDR3 size: 17 residues. Trimming cost V 6 bases and J 9 bases, with 27 bases left between them. From germline, CDR1 is LNHDA and CDR2 SQIVND (reference sequence).

The chain is built from TRBV11-2 and TRBJ2-5; D might be TRBD2 (5 bases). This CDR3 comprises 12 residues. Germline values: CDR1 SGHAT, CDR2 FQNNGV. V shed 5 bases and J shed 8 bases, with 12 bases lying between them. CDR3 region: CASSLAPETQYF. For the CDR3, the DNA is TGTGCCAGCAGCCTAGCCCCAGAAACCCAGTACTTC.

This clone came up a few times. The chain joins TRBV6-4 to TRBJ1-2; possibly TRBD1 for D (5 bases). The V end was cut by 0 bases, the J end by 5 bases, with 10 bases between. The CDR3 length is 14 residues. Looked up from germline, CDR1 is MRHNA and CDR2 is SNTAGT. The CDR3 bases are TGTGCCAGCAGTGACTCGGAGACAGCATATGGCTACACCTTC. It codes for CASSDSETAYGYTF.

J is TRBJ1-2 and V is TRBV18; 7 bases match TRBD1. CDR1 is KGHSH and CDR2 is LQKENI in the germline V gene. Germline trimming cut 3 bases from V and 6 bases from J; bases unmatched to any gene: 7. The CDR3 is made up of 14 amino acids. As DNA, the CDR3 is TGTGCCAGCTCACCTCAGGAGGGGGCCAATGGCTACACCTTC. It translates to CASSPQEGANGYTF.

The V and J genes are TRBV5-8 and TRBJ1-2; D unresolved. The CDR3 is made up of 12 amino acids. CDR1 is SGHTS, CDR2 YDEGEE, per germline. Trimming took 3 bases from V and 6 from J, leaving 9 bases between them. The CDR3 region is CASSSRLNGYTF. In nucleotides, the CDR3 is TGTGCCAGCAGCTCCCGACTGAATGGCTACACCTTC.

The rearrangement links TRBV5-4 to TRBJ2-2; the match to TRBD1 covers 8 bases. With 5 bases clipped from V and 4 bases from J, the junction kept 7 bases outside the gene matches. Per germline, CDR1 SGHNT and CDR2 YYREEE (reference sequence). The CDR3 consists of 15 residues. The CDR3 DNA sequence: TGTGCCAGCAGGGGTGGGACAGGAGGCACCGGGGAGCTGTTTTTT. The encoded protein is CASRGGTGGTGELFF.

The chain is built from TRBV11-2 and TRBJ1-4, with TRBD1 matching over 8 bases. This CDR3 has 14 amino acids. CDR1 is SGHAT, CDR2 FQNNGV, per germline. J lost 6 bases, V lost 5 bases, and 5 bases had no gene match. Here the CDR3 reads CASSPDRVDEKLFF. CDR3 DNA: TGTGCCAGCAGCCCGGACAGGGTTGATGAAAAACTGTTTTTT.

This chain links TRBV7-9 with TRBJ2-2; D is ambiguous. Germline CDR1 SEHNR, CDR2 FQNEAQ (reference sequence). This CDR3 comprises 17 residues. Trimming left V 3 bases short and J 1 base short, with 15 bases between. The CDR3 nucleotides are TGTGCCAGCAGCTTTTGGCTTTCCCTCGGGAACACCGGGGAGCTGTTTTTT. This gives the protein CASSFWLSLGNTGELFF.

The rearrangement uses TRBV6-5 and TRBJ1-2, with D unresolved. The germline gives CDR1 MNHEY, CDR2 SVGAGI. The CDR3 has 13 amino acids. Trimming shortened V by 3 bases and J by 4 bases, and 9 bases separated the two germline ends. The CDR3 DNA reads TGTGCCAGCAGTTATGGGTTTTCCTATGGCTACACCTTC. Translation: CASSYGFSYGYTF.

V is TRBV11-2 and J is TRBJ2-3; 8 bases are shared with TRBD1. The CDR3 runs 14 residues. CDR1 and CDR2 (germline): SGHAT, FQNNGV. With V trimmed by 4 bases and J by 5 bases, 5 bases remained unmatched. This CDR3 is CASSSGQGGDTQYF. Written as DNA, the CDR3 is TGTGCCAGCAGCTCCGGACAGGGCGGAGATACGCAGTATTTT.

V and J are TRBV5-1 and TRBJ2-2, with 7 bases that match TRBD1. The V gene's germline CDR1 is SGHRS and CDR2 YFSETQ. The CDR3 extends over 16 amino acids. The junction had 10 bases not matched to a gene; V was cut back by 2 bases and J by 6 bases. Written as DNA, the CDR3 is TGCGCCAGCAGCTTACTTGGACAGGTCGGGGCCGGGGAGCTGTTTTTT. Translating gives CASSLLGQVGAGELFF. Full variable domain (rest looked up from reference TRBV5-1 and TRBJ2-2): KAGVTQTPRYLIKTRGQQVTLSCSPISGHRSVSWYQQTPGQGLQFLFEYFSETQRNKGNFPGRFSGRQFSNSRSEMNVSTLELGDSALYLCASSLLGQVGAGELFFGEGSRLTVL.

This rearrangement joins TRBV3-1 (or the pseudogene TRBV3-2) to TRBJ1-2; possible D gene TRBD1, 5 bases. CDR1 LGHDT and CDR2 YNNKEL come from the germline V gene (reference sequence). Trimming removed 1 base at V and 2 bases at J, with 8 bases between. The CDR3 runs to 14 residues. The CDR3 loop reads CASSQARGNYGYTF. The CDR3 DNA sequence: TGTGCCAGCAGCCAAGCAAGGGGCAACTATGGCTACACCTTC.

Turning to this clone: This same CDR3 is encoded by further DNA sequences in the sample. The chain has TRBV5-1 and TRBJ2-3; 8 positions agree with TRBD2. Germline CDR1 is SGHRS and CDR2 is YFSETQ. This CDR3 is built from 15 residues. Germline trimming cut 5 bases from V and 0 bases from J; bases unmatched to any gene: 5. The CDR3 DNA reads TGCGCCAGCAGTACTAGCGGAACTAGCACAGATACGCAGTATTTT. The encoded protein is CASSTSGTSTDTQYF.

The chain employs TRBV10-1 and TRBJ1-1; D unresolved. Trimming removed 8 bases at V and 1 base at J, with 11 bases between. The CDR3 extends over 13 amino acids. The germline gives CDR1 WNHNN, CDR2 SYGVQD (reference sequence). The CDR3 region has the DNA TGCGCCAGCGCCCAGCGGGCGAACACTGAAGCTTTCTTT. Its translation: CASAQRANTEAFF.

This clone was counted a single time. The J gene is TRBJ1-1, the V gene TRBV6-5; no clear D gene. CDR1 and CDR2 (germline): MNHEY, SVGAGI. The CDR3 consists of 13 residues. The V and J ends lost 10 bases and 2 bases respectively, with 14 bases between them. Written as DNA, the CDR3 is TGTGCCACCAGAGGGTTTCCCAACACTGAAGCTTTCTTT. Translating it yields CATRGFPNTEAFF.

The chain couples TRBV4-1 to TRBJ2-7; D possibly corresponds to TRBD2 (6 bases). CDR3 size: 16 residues. CDR1 MGHRA and CDR2 YSYEKL come from the germline V gene. Trimming removed 0 bases at V and 3 bases at J, with 15 bases between. CDR3 in DNA: TGCGCCAGCAGCCAAGAGGGGGGTCGTGGTGGCTACGAGCAGTACTTC. It codes for CASSQEGGRGGYEQYF.

J is TRBJ2-1 and V is TRBV7-2; 7 bases map to TRBD2. V lost 6 bases, J lost 9 bases, and 2 bases stayed unmatched. The germline V gene encodes CDR1 SGHTA and CDR2 FQGNSA. The CDR3 totals 11 residues. The CDR3 DNA reads TGTGCCAGCAGAGCGGGGCCTGAGCAGTTCTTC. Its translation: CASRAGPEQFF.

The gene calls are TRBV19 and TRBJ2-3, with D hard to call. V was pared by 4 bases and J by 5 bases, with 10 bases between. Germline CDR1 is LNHDA and CDR2 is SQIVND (reference sequence). This CDR3 region has 13 residues. CDR3 region: CASSKVPRDTQYF. CDR3 DNA sequence: TGTGCCAGTAGTAAGGTCCCCAGAGATACGCAGTATTTT. The full variable domain, in which reference TRBV19 and TRBJ2-3 provide the parts outside the CDR3, is DGGITQSPKYLFRKEGQNVTLSCEQNLNHDAMYWYRQDPGQGLRLIYYSQIVNDFQKGDIAEGYSVSREKKESFPLTVTSAQKNPTAFYLCASSKVPRDTQYFGPGTRLTVL.